The clone carrying this TCR beta chain was seen only a few times. CDR1 and CDR2 from the germline V gene are LNHDA and SQIVND (reference sequence). Deletions cut 3 bases from V and 8 bases from J, with 13 bases between. The CDR3 loop spans 13 amino acids. This sample is part of a study of blood T cells in healthy people across ages. With a J-beta primer mix and a sample-barcoded 5' primer, a second PCR ran 7 to 11 cycles. One entry per CDR3 protein results from TCRdb running MiXCR on the 5' RACE reads. The top ten hold approximately 10% of the sample, which has 540,000 or so distinct CDR3 sequences, approximately 25% seen once. This sample also belongs to another study, concerning T cells of mothers and their children.

This TCR was recovered from a boy between 10 and 17 years old in good health. The source material was blood. The chain has TRBV19 and TRBJ1-2; tentatively, D is TRBD1 (6 bases). The CDR3 DNA is TGTGCCAGTAGTATTCCAGGGGACCGCGGCTACACCTTC. It codes for CASSIPGDRGYTF.